Sequencing of this T cell receptor beta chain was carried out in a study of T cell responses to AZD1222 COVID-19 vaccine. The germline V gene encodes CDR1 DFQATT and CDR2 SNEGSKA (reference sequence). The CDR3 contains 13 residues. The germline V and J ends were trimmed by 3 bases and 2 bases, with 8 bases remaining between them. Overall study findings and caveats: Spike regions recognized by vaccine-associated CD4 TCRs spanned the protein, led by 160-218 and 743-854.

The method was immunoSEQ multiplex PCR; TCRdb's version includes in-frame clones alone and lacks a portion of them. The repertoire holds roughly 170,000 clones, with 90% to 95% as singletons. With regard to this clone: The antigen is not known. The same CDR3 also results from other DNA sequences found in this sample.

This sequence joins TRBV20-1 and TRBJ1-5; maybe TRBD1 (5 bases). The source was peripheral blood, collected on day 0 of AZD1222 vaccination. This TCR was sampled from an adult in good health. CDR3 sequence reads: CSASRGGNQPQHF. The CDR3 DNA is TGCAGTGCTAGTCGAGGGGGCAATCAGCCCCAGCATTTT.